One TCR beta chain is described in this entry. The assay was immunoSEQ multiplex PCR, and TCRdb's table has in-frame clones only and misses some. The sample has 300,000 to 350,000 clones; around 90% are singletons. Cohorts were based on clinical histories the participants reported. The data stem from a study of blood T cell repertoires in COVID-19. CDR1 MNHEY and CDR2 SVGEGT come from the germline V gene. The V gene end was trimmed by 4 bases and the J gene end by 6 bases; junction bases not matched to a gene: 13. CDR3 length: 18 residues. The rearrangement uses TRBV6-2 or TRBV6-3 and TRBJ2-4, with 12 bases lining up with TRBD2. This clonotype was sampled from a man aged 25-45 years who had recovered from COVID-19. The sample comprised PBMCs or T cells enriched from blood (not recorded which). CDR3 sequence: CASSSSLAGGLSGNIQYF. The CDR3 bases are TGTGCCAGCAGTTCCTCCCTAGCGGGGGGGCTTTCGGGAAACATTCAGTACTTC.